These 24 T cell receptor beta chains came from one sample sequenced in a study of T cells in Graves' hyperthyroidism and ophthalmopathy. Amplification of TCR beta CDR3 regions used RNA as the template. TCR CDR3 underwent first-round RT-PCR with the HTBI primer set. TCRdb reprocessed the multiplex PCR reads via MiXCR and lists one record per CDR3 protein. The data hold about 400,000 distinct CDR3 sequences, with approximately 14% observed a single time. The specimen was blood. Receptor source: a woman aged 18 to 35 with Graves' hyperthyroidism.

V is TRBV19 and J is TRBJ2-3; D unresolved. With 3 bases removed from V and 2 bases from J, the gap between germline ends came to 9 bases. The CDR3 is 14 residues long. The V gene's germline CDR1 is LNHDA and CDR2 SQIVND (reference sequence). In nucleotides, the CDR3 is TGTGCCAGTAGTATCGGCCAGCACACAGATACGCAGTATTTT. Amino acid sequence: CASSIGQHTDTQYF.

As DNA, the CDR3 is TGCAGTGTTACCGGACAGGGGGCGGGGGGCTACACCTTC. Encoded protein: CSVTGQGAGGYTF. The chain employs TRBV20-1 and TRBJ1-2; 11 positions agree with TRBD1. This CDR3 is built from 13 residues. The germline V gene encodes CDR1 DFQATT and CDR2 SNEGSKA (reference sequence). The V segment lost 7 bases and the J segment 8 bases; nucleotides outside the gene matches: 9.

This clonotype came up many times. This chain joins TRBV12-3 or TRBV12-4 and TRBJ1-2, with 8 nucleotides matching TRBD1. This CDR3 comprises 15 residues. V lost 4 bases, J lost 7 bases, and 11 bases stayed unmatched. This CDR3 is CASSWAGQGRSGYTF. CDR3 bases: TGTGCCAGCAGTTGGGCCGGACAGGGCAGGAGTGGCTACACCTTC.

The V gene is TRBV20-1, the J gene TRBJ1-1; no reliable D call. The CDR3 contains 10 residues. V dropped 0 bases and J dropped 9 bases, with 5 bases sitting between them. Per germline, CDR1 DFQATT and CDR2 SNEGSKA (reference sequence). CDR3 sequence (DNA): TGCAGTGCTAGAGAATCGCAAGCTTTCTTT. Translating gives CSARESQAFF.

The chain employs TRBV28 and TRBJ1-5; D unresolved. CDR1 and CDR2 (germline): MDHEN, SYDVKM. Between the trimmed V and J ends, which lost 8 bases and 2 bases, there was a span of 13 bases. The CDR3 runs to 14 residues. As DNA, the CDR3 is TGTGCCAGCCTGAACAGCATGGGCAATCAGCCCCAGCATTTT. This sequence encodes CASLNSMGNQPQHF.

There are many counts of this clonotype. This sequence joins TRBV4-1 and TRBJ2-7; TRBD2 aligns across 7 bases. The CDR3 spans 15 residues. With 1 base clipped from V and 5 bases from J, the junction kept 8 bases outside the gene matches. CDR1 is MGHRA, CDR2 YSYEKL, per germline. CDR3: CASSQGVDAGDEQYF. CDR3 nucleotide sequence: TGCGCCAGCAGCCAAGGAGTAGACGCGGGGGACGAGCAGTACTTC.

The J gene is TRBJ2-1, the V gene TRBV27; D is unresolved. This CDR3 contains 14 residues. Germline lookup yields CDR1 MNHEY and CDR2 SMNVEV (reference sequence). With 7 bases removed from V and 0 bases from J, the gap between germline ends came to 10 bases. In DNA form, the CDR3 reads TGTGCCAGCATGGAGAGTAGCTCCTACAATGAGCAGTTCTTC. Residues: CASMESSSYNEQFF.

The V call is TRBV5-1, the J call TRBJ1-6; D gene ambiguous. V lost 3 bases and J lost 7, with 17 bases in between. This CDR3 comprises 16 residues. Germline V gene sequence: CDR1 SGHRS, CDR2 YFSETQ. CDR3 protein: CASSSGVGITNSPLHF. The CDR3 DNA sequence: TGCGCCAGCAGCTCTGGGGTGGGGATTACCAATTCACCCCTCCACTTT.

The CDR3 DNA reads as TGTGCCAGCAGCGCCAGGGAGCGCGGAAACACCATATATTTT. Translated: CASSARERGNTIYF. This rearrangement joins TRBV27 to TRBJ1-3; D might be TRBD1 (5 bases). The V gene lost 6 bases and the J gene lost 4 bases, with 13 bases spanning the gap. The CDR3 consists of 14 residues. Germline V gene sequence: CDR1 MNHEY, CDR2 SMNVEV (reference sequence).

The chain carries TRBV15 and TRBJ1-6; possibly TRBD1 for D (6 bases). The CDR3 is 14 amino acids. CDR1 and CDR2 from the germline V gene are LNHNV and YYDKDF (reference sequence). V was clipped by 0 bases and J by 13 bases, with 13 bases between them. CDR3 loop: CATSRDLVDSPLHF. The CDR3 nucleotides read TGTGCCACCAGCAGAGATCTTGTGGACAGTCCCCTCCACTTT.

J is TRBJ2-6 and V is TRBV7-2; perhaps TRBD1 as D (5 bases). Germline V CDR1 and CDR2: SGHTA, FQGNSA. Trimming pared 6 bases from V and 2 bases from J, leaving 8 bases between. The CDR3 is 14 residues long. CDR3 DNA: TGTGCCAGCAGTCCAGGGACTGGGGCCAACGTCCTGACTTTC. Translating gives CASSPGTGANVLTF.

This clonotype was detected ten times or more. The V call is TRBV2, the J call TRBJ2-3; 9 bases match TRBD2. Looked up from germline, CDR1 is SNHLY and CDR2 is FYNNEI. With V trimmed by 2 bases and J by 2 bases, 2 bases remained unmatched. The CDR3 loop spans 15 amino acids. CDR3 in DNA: TGTGCCAGCAGTGAACTAGCGGGGCACACAGATACGCAGTATTTT. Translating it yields CASSELAGHTDTQYF.

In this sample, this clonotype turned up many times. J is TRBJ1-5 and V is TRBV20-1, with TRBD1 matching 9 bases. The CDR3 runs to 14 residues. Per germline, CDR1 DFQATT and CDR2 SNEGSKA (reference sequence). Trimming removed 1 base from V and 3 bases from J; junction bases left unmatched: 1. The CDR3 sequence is CSARGDRANQPQHF. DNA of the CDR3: TGCAGTGCTAGAGGGGACAGGGCCAATCAGCCCCAGCATTTT.

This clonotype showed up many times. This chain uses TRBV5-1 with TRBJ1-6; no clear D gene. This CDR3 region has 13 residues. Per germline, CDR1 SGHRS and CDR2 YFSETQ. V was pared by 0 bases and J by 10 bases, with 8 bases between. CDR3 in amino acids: CASSLATDSPLHF. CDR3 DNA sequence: TGCGCCAGCAGCTTGGCCACAGACTCACCCCTCCACTTT.

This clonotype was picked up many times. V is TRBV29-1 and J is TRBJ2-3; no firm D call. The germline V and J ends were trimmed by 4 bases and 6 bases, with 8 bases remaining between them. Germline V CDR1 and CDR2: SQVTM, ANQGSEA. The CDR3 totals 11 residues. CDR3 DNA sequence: TGCAGCGTTGGGAGTGGGGATACGCAGTATTTT. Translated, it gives CSVGSGDTQYF.

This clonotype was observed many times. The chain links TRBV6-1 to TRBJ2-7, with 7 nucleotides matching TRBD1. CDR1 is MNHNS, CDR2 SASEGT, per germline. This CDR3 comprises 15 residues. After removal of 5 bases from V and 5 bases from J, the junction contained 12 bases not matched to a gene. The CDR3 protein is CASSHTGTAVHEQYF. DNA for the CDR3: TGTGCCAGCAGTCACACCGGGACAGCGGTCCACGAGCAGTACTTC.

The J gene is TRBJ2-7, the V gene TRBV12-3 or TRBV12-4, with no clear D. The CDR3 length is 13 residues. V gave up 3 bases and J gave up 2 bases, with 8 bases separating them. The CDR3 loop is CASSFRSPYEQYF. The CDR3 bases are TGTGCCAGCAGTTTTAGGAGCCCCTACGAGCAGTACTTC.

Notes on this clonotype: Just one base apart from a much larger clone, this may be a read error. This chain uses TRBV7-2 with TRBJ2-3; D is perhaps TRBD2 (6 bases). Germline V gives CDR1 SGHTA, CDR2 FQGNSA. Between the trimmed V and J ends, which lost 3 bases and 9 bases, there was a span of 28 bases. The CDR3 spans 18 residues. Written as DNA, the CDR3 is TGTGCCAGCAGCTTCCTACTCGGGACTGGCGCAGGTTTAAAGACGCAGTATTTT. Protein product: CASSFLLGTGAGLKTQYF.

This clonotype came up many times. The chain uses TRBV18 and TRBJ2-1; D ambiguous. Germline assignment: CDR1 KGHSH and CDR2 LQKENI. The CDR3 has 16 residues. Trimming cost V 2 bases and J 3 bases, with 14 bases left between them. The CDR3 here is CASSPLQLGIYNEQFF. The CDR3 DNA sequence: TGTGCCAGCTCACCATTGCAATTGGGGATCTACAATGAGCAGTTCTTC.

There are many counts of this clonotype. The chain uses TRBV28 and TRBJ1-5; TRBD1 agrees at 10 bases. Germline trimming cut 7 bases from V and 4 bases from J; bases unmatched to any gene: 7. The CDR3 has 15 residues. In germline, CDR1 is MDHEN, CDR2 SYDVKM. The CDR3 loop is CASTFDRGRNQPQHF. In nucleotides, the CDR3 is TGTGCCAGCACCTTTGACAGGGGGCGGAATCAGCCCCAGCATTTT.

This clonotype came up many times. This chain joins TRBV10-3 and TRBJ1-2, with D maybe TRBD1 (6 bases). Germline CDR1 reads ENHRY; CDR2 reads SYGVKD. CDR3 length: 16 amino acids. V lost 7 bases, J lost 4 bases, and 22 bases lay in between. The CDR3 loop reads CAITESPEDRIYGYTF. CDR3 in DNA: TGTGCCATCACCGAATCCCCCGAGGACAGAATCTATGGCTACACCTTC.

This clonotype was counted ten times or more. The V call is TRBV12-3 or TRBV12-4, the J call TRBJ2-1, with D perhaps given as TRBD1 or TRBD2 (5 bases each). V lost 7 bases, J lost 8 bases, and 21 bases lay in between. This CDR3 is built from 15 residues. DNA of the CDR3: TGTGCCAGCACCCTCCCGGGACGACTACTACATGAGCAGTTCTTC. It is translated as CASTLPGRLLHEQFF.

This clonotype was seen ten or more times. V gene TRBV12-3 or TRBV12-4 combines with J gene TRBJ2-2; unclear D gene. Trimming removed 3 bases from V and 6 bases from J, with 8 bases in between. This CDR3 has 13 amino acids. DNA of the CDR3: TGTGCCAGCAGTTTGAAGGTACCCGGGGAGCTGTTTTTT. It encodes CASSLKVPGELFF.

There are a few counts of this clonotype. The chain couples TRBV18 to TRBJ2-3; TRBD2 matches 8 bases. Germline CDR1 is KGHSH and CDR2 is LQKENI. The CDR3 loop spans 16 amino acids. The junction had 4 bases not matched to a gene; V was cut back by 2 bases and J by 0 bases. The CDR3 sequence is CASSPIAGTSTDTQYF. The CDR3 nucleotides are TGTGCCAGCTCACCAATAGCGGGGACTAGCACAGATACGCAGTATTTT.